The 20 T cell receptor beta chains in this list originate from one sample, sequenced in a study of beta chain features in type 1 diabetes (dated by TCRdb to the late 2010s). Library creation used the immunoSEQ multiplex PCR assay. The entire isolated RNA was reverse transcribed using the High Capacity cDNA Reverse Transcription Kit, and thus expressed TCRB transcripts were sequenced. TCRdb re-hosts the immuneACCESS table, in-frame sequences only. Its copies lack some clones; in the studies checked, an unresolved V gene accounts for under half of them, and the cause for the rest is not known. The sample data list 250,000 or so clones, and around 21% of these were observed just once. The ten largest clones capture 0.028% of the sample. What these receptors recognize is not known. General findings and caveats noted by the study authors: Type 1 diabetes patients showed a moderate but significant shortening of TCRB CDR3 length in all four CD4+ subsets.

Sequencing input: naive CD4+ T cells from blood. The sample's cell subset or site label, decoded: true naive CD4+ T cells. The receptor set was obtained from a woman aged 40 to 49 with type 1 diabetes.

This clone was detected only a few times. In DNA, the CDR3 is TGCGCCAGCCGTACAGGGTCCCACAATGAGCAGTTCTTC. This gives the protein CASRTGSHNEQFF. The chain links TRBV5-1 to TRBJ2-1; tentative D call: TRBD1 (6 bases). Germline V gene data show CDR1 as SGHRS and CDR2 as YFSETQ. CDR3 length: 13 amino acids. The V end lost 7 bases, the J end lost 5 bases, and 13 bases lay between the germline ends.

V gene TRBV11-2 combines with J gene TRBJ2-2, with 7 nucleotides matching TRBD1. The CDR3 covers 15 residues. Germline values: CDR1 SGHAT, CDR2 FQNNGV. V gave up 1 base and J gave up 5 bases; unmatched junction bases: 4. The CDR3 DNA is TGTGCCAGCAGCTTAGGGAACAGGGGAACCGGGGAGCTGTTTTTT. This translates into CASSLGNRGTGELFF.

This clone was counted between two and nine times. This rearrangement joins TRBV7-2 to TRBJ2-1; 7 bases agree with TRBD1. Germline loops: CDR1 SGHTA, CDR2 FQGNSA. Trimming removed 3 bases from V and 6 bases from J; junction bases left unmatched: 2. CDR3 size: 13 residues. This CDR3 reads CASSFRQGNEQFF. As DNA, the CDR3 is TGTGCCAGCAGCTTCCGACAGGGCAATGAGCAGTTCTTC.

This clone was recorded a few times. The V and J genes are TRBV29-1 and TRBJ1-1; possibly TRBD1 for D (5 bases). The V end lost 7 bases, the J end lost 1 base, and 13 bases lay between the germline ends. The length of the CDR3 is 13 residues. Germline CDR1 reads SQVTM; CDR2 reads ANQGSEA. The CDR3 here is CSAAGYRNTEAFF. The CDR3 DNA follows: TGCAGCGCCGCAGGGTACCGGAACACTGAAGCTTTCTTT.

This clone was counted only a few times. V gene TRBV19 combines with J gene TRBJ1-5; 7 nucleotides match TRBD1. Germline CDR1 and CDR2: LNHDA and SQIVND (reference sequence). This CDR3 is 15 amino acids long. Trimming took 3 bases from V and 5 from J; bases not matched to a gene: 7. CDR3 DNA sequence: TGTGCCAGTAGTATGGTCGACAGGGCCTATCAGCCCCAGCATTTT. Amino acids: CASSMVDRAYQPQHF.

This clone was recorded a few times. Here the CDR3 DNA reads TGTGCCAGCAGCCTCTCAACAGGGGTCACCTACAATGAGCAGTTCTTC. Its translation: CASSLSTGVTYNEQFF. The rearrangement links TRBV27 to TRBJ2-1; 7 bases map to TRBD1. The J segment lost 2 bases and the V segment lost 6 bases, leaving 10 bases of the junction unmatched. Germline V CDR1 and CDR2: MNHEY, SMNVEV (reference sequence). The CDR3 loop spans 16 amino acids.

This chain links TRBV5-1 with TRBJ2-2; D uncertain. This CDR3 is 15 amino acids long. V was clipped by 4 bases and J by 1 base, with 11 bases between them. Germline V gene lookup returns CDR1 SGHRS and CDR2 YFSETQ. CDR3 amino acids: CASSPGALNTGELFF. The CDR3 DNA reads TGCGCCAGCAGCCCCGGAGCACTGAACACCGGGGAGCTGTTTTTT.

This clone showed up just a few times. The gene calls are TRBV7-9 and TRBJ1-6, with 9 bases aligning to TRBD1. The germline gives CDR1 SEHNR, CDR2 FQNEAQ (reference sequence). The V and J ends lost 6 bases and 9 bases, in that order; junction bases with no gene match: 12. The length of the CDR3 is 16 residues. The CDR3 is CASRTGTGLVGSPLHF. CDR3 in DNA: TGTGCCAGCAGAACCGGGACAGGGCTAGTTGGTTCACCCCTCCACTTT.

The chain uses TRBV4-3 and TRBJ2-7; 7 positions agree with TRBD1. CDR1 is LGHNA, CDR2 YSLEER, per germline. The CDR3 extends over 14 amino acids. Trimming removed 4 bases from V and 3 bases from J; junction bases left unmatched: 6. The CDR3 region is CASSRDRVLYEQYF. CDR3 in DNA: TGCGCCAGCAGCCGAGACAGGGTTCTCTACGAGCAGTACTTC.

This clone was picked up a small number of times. This sequence joins TRBV4-2 and TRBJ2-5, with 10 bases that match TRBD2. V dropped 1 base and J dropped 5; count of bases not matched to a gene: 4. Germline CDR1 reads LGHNA; CDR2 reads YNFKEQ. The CDR3 is 15 residues long. The CDR3 nucleotides read TGTGCCAGCAGCCAAGGAGCGGGGGGGTTGGAGACCCAGTACTTC. It encodes CASSQGAGGLETQYF.

This clone appeared a few times. This chain links TRBV27 with TRBJ1-5; possibly TRBD1 for D (5 bases). Deletions cut 4 bases from V and 9 bases from J, with 19 bases between. The germline CDR1 and CDR2 sequences are MNHEY and SMNVEV (reference sequence). This CDR3 is built from 15 residues. The CDR3 sequence is CASSSGGNQRLPQHF. CDR3 DNA sequence: TGTGCCAGCAGTTCTGGGGGGAATCAGCGACTGCCCCAGCATTTT.

The chain has TRBV2 and TRBJ2-7; TRBD2 matches 8 bases. The germline CDR1 and CDR2 sequences are SNHLY and FYNNEI. Losses at the gene ends were 4 bases for V and 7 bases for J; bases not matched to a gene: 6. The CDR3 length is 13 residues. Written as DNA, the CDR3 is TGTGCCAGCAGTGTTACTAGCGGAGGGGAGCAGTACTTC. Its protein product is CASSVTSGGEQYF. The variable domain in full, with the rest retrieved from reference TRBV2 and TRBJ2-7, is EPEVTQTPSHQVTQMGQEVILRCVPISNHLYFYWYRQILGQKVEFLVSFYNNEISEKSEIFDDQFSVERPDGSNFTLKIRSTKLEDSAMYFCASSVTSGGEQYFGPGTRLTVT.

This clone was counted between two and nine times. The chain carries TRBV29-1 and TRBJ1-2; 10 bases line up with TRBD1. This CDR3 has 12 amino acids. Germline values: CDR1 SQVTM, CDR2 ANQGSEA. Trimming at V came to 3 bases and at J to 8 bases, leaving 3 bases not matched to a gene. CDR3 in amino acids: CSVERQGAGYTF. As DNA, the CDR3 is TGCAGCGTTGAGAGACAGGGGGCCGGCTACACCTTC.

The CDR3 DNA reads as TGCGCCAGCAGCAACCTGCGACAGGGCGCCAATGAGCAGTTCTTC. Translating gives CASSNLRQGANEQFF. This chain joins TRBV5-1 and TRBJ2-1, with 7 bases aligning to TRBD1. CDR3 length equals 15 residues. Per the germline V gene, CDR1 is SGHRS and CDR2 is YFSETQ. With V trimmed by 4 bases and J by 6 bases, 10 bases remained unmatched.

This clone was recorded a few times. The V gene is TRBV29-1, the J gene TRBJ1-3; D gene unclear. The ends were cut back, 6 bases at V and 4 bases at J, with 10 bases in the middle. The CDR3 loop spans 12 amino acids. CDR1 SQVTM and CDR2 ANQGSEA come from the germline V gene. CDR3 in amino acids: CSVGSYGNTIYF. The CDR3 region has the DNA TGCAGCGTGGGCAGTTACGGAAACACCATATATTTT. Complete variable domain (other parts from reference TRBV29-1 and TRBJ1-3): SAVISQKPSRDICQRGTSLTIQCQVDSQVTMMFWYRQQPGQSLTLIATANQGSEATYESGFVIDKFPISRPNLTFSTLTVSNMSPEDSSIYLCSVGSYGNTIYFGEGSWLTVV.

This clone was observed a handful of times. V usage is TRBV28 and J usage is TRBJ2-1, with 8 bases fitting TRBD2. Germline CDR1 and CDR2: MDHEN and SYDVKM. This CDR3 has 14 residues. Trimming cost V 7 bases and J 7 bases; bases outside gene matches: 9. CDR3: CASKLAALRNEQFF. For the CDR3, the DNA is TGTGCCAGCAAACTAGCGGCCCTCCGGAATGAGCAGTTCTTC.

There are a few counts of this clone. The CDR3 spells CASSRTPSTDTQYF. CDR3 DNA: TGTGCCAGCAGCCGGACACCCAGCACAGATACGCAGTATTTT. This chain joins TRBV4-2 and TRBJ2-3, with D possibly TRBD1 on 5 matching bases. Trimming removed 4 bases from V and 0 bases from J, with 8 bases in between. Germline-derived CDR1 and CDR2 are LGHNA and YNFKEQ. This CDR3 has 14 residues.

This clone has only a few counts. This chain uses TRBV7-9 with TRBJ1-1; tentatively, D is TRBD1 (6 bases). CDR1 is SEHNR, CDR2 FQNEAQ, per germline (reference sequence). The V end lost 2 bases, the J end lost 3 bases, and 10 bases lay between the germline ends. The CDR3 runs 14 residues. The CDR3 is CASSLREGDTEAFF. For the CDR3, the DNA is TGTGCCAGCAGCTTAAGGGAGGGGGACACTGAAGCTTTCTTT.

This clone showed up just a few times. J is TRBJ2-6 and V is TRBV18; D might be TRBD1 (6 bases). CDR1 is KGHSH and CDR2 is LQKENI in the germline V gene. This CDR3 is 16 amino acids long. V lost 2 bases to trimming and J lost 4 bases, with 12 bases between them. The CDR3 region has the DNA TGTGCCAGCTCACCAACACAGGGTTCAGGGGCCAACGTCCTGACTTTC. It translates to CASSPTQGSGANVLTF.

This clone was seen a few times. V is TRBV18 and J is TRBJ2-7; TRBD1 agrees at 8 bases. From germline, CDR1 is KGHSH and CDR2 LQKENI. V dropped 6 bases and J dropped 3; count of bases not matched to a gene: 10. The CDR3 is 15 residues long. For the CDR3, the DNA is TGTGCCAGCTCCCCCGGACAGGGCAAAAACTACGAGCAGTACTTC. This encodes CASSPGQGKNYEQYF.